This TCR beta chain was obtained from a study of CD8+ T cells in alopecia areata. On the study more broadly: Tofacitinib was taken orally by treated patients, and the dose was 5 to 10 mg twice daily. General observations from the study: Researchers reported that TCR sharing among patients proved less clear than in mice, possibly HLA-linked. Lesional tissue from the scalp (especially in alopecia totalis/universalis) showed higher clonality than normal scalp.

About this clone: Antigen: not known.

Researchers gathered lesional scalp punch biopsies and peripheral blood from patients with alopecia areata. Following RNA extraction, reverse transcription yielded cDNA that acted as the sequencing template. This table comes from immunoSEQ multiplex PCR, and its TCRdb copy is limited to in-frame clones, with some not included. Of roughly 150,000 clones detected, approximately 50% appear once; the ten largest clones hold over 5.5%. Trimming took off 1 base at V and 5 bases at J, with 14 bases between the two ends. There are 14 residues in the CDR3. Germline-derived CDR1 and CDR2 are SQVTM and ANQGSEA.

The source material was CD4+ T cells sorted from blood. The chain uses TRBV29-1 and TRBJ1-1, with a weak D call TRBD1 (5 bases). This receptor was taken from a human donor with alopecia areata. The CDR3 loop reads CSVEVATWGTEAFF. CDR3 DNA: TGCAGCGTTGAAGTAGCAACTTGGGGGACTGAAGCTTTCTTT.